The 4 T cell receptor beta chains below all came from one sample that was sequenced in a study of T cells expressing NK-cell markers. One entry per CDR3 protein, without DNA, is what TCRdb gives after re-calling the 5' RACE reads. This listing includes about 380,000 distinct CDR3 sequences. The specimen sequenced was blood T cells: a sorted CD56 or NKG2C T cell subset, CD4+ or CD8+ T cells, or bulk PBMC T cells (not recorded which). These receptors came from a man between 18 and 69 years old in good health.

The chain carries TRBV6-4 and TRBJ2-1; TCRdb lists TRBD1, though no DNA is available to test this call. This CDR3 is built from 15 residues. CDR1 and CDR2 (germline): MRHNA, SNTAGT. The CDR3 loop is CASSASAGGRGEQFF.

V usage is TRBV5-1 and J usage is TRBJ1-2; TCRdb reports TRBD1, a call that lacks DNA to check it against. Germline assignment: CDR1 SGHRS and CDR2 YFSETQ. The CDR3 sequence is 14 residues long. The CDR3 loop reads CASSYGQEGYGYTF. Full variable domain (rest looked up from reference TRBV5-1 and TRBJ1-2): KAGVTQTPRYLIKTRGQQVTLSCSPISGHRSVSWYQQTPGQGLQFLFEYFSETQRNKGNFPGRFSGRQFSNSRSEMNVSTLELGDSALYLCASSYGQEGYGYTFGSGTRLTVV.

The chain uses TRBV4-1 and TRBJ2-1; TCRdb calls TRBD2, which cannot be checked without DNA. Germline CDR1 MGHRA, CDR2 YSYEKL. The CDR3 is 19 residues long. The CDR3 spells CASSQVLVASHISSNEQFF.

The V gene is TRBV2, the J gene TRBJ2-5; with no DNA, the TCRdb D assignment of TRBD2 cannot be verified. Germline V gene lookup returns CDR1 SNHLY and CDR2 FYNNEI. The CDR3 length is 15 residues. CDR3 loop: CASSDGAGGRGTQYF.